These 21 T cell receptor beta chains came from one sample sequenced in a study of cytomegalovirus exposure and HLA in healthy donors. It was with 60 Vbeta and 13 Jbeta primers that the PCR ran. This table comes from immunoSEQ multiplex PCR, and its TCRdb copy is limited to in-frame clones, with some not included. The table lists approximately 100,000 clones, about 80% of them singletons. The sequenced sample consisted of PBMCs. These receptors originate from a man between 40 and 49 years old in good health and CMV-seronegative.

This chain links TRBV30 with TRBJ2-6; TRBD1 agrees at 7 bases. CDR3 length: 14 residues. V gave up 5 bases and J gave up 2 bases; unmatched junction bases: 3. Germline V lookup: CDR1 GTSNPN, CDR2 SVGIG (reference sequence). The CDR3 region is CAWVRGPGANVLTF. CDR3 bases: TGTGCCTGGGTTAGGGGGCCTGGGGCCAACGTCCTGACTTTC.

The V gene is TRBV27, the J gene TRBJ2-5; 10 nucleotides line up with TRBD1. The end of the DNA fits TRBJ2-7 better, so the J call may be wrong. The CDR3 extends over 13 amino acids. Germline lookup yields CDR1 MNHEY and CDR2 SMNVEV (reference sequence). This chain's CDR3 is CAIRDRGTYEQYF. DNA for the CDR3: TGTGCCATCCGGGACAGGGGAACCTACGAGCAGTACTTC.

This chain uses TRBV9 with TRBJ2-5; 8 nucleotides match TRBD2. The DNA matches TRBJ2-7 better at its end, which makes the J call doubtful. The V gene's germline CDR1 is SGDLS and CDR2 YYNGEE. This CDR3 spans 14 amino acids. CDR3 in DNA: TGTGCCAGCAGCGTAGGTAGCGGGGTGTACGAGCAGTACTTC. This translates into CASSVGSGVYEQYF.

This clone has more than one count but fewer than ten. J is TRBJ2-7 and V is TRBV7-2; TRBD1 matches at 8 bases. The CDR3 is made up of 15 amino acids. Germline V gene sequence: CDR1 SGHTA, CDR2 FQGNSA. Trimming took 5 bases from V and 4 from J; bases not matched to a gene: 10. The CDR3 here is CASSIGAGTGYEQYF. In DNA form, the CDR3 reads TGTGCCAGCAGCATCGGCGCCGGGACAGGTTACGAGCAGTACTTC.

This clone was picked up a small number of times. The chain is built from TRBV2 and TRBJ1-2; 9 positions agree with TRBD1. Germline values: CDR1 SNHLY, CDR2 FYNNEI. The CDR3 runs to 15 residues. Trimming cost V 3 bases and J 3 bases; bases outside gene matches: 5. CDR3 bases: TGTGCCAGCAGTGAGGGACAGGGTTTGTACTATGGCTACACCTTC. Translated, it gives CASSEGQGLYYGYTF.

This chain uses TRBV6-1 with TRBJ1-5; the match to TRBD1 covers 8 bases. Germline assignment: CDR1 MNHNS and CDR2 SASEGT. The CDR3 consists of 15 residues. V shed 3 bases, J shed 5 bases, and the junction held 6 bases outside the gene matches. The CDR3 DNA is TGTGCCAGCAGTGATCAGGGGGCCTCCTATCAGCCCCAGCATTTT. Amino acid sequence: CASSDQGASYQPQHF.

This sequence joins TRBV7-3 and TRBJ2-7; 11 bases align to TRBD1. V gave up 2 bases and J gave up 1 base; unmatched junction bases: 4. From germline, CDR1 is SGHTA and CDR2 FQGTGA. This CDR3 spans 16 amino acids. The CDR3 spells CASSLLGDRGSYEQYV. CDR3 nucleotide sequence: TGTGCCAGCAGCTTACTAGGGGACAGGGGGTCCTACGAGCAGTACGTC.

The chain links TRBV6-1 to TRBJ1-2; 8 bases fit TRBD1. The CDR3 is 14 residues long. With 3 bases clipped from V and 8 bases from J, the junction kept 8 bases outside the gene matches. Germline CDR1 and CDR2: MNHNS and SASEGT. The CDR3 spells CASSDVNRGNGYTF. CDR3 nucleotide sequence: TGTGCCAGCAGTGACGTTAACAGGGGGAACGGCTACACCTTC.

The chain carries TRBV18 and TRBJ1-2; 11 nucleotides line up with TRBD1. The germline V gene encodes CDR1 KGHSH and CDR2 LQKENI. V was clipped by 3 bases and J by 6 bases; unmatched bases: 3. The CDR3 is 14 amino acids. DNA of the CDR3: TGTGCCAGCTCACCTGCGGACAGGGGGCATGGCTACACCTTC. Translating gives CASSPADRGHGYTF.

The chain couples TRBV2 to TRBJ2-2, with TRBD2 identical over 11 bases. Germline V gives CDR1 SNHLY, CDR2 FYNNEI. This CDR3 is 14 amino acids long. The J segment lost 6 bases and the V segment lost 7 bases, leaving 4 bases of the junction unmatched. CDR3 bases: TGTGCCAGCAAGGCTAGCGGGGGGTCCGGGGAGCTGTTTTTT. This gives the protein CASKASGGSGELFF.

The chain carries TRBV12-5 and TRBJ2-3; D possibly corresponds to TRBD2 (7 bases). CDR1 and CDR2 from the germline V gene are LGHNT and FRNRAP. This CDR3 contains 13 residues. V lost 3 bases to trimming and J lost 6 bases, with 10 bases between them. The CDR3: CASGLGGADTQYF. In nucleotides, the CDR3 is TGTGCTAGTGGTTTAGGGGGGGCCGATACGCAGTATTTT.

This clone is a singleton in its sample. The chain links TRBV7-2 to TRBJ2-2; the match to TRBD2 covers 8 bases. With V trimmed by 3 bases and J by 1 base, 1 base remained unmatched. The CDR3 consists of 15 residues. Per germline, CDR1 SGHTA and CDR2 FQGNSA. CDR3 region: CASSFGRGNTGELFF. Written as DNA, the CDR3 is TGTGCCAGCAGCTTCGGGAGGGGGAACACCGGGGAGCTGTTTTTT.

The chain carries TRBV5-6 and TRBJ1-1; TRBD1 is a possible D gene (5 bases). Germline CDR1 is SGHDT and CDR2 is YYEEEE. V was trimmed by 1 base and J by 0 bases, leaving 13 bases between them. The CDR3 has 16 residues. The CDR3 DNA is TGTGCCAGCAGCTTGAGGGGCCATAGGTTGAACACTGAAGCTTTCTTT. This sequence encodes CASSLRGHRLNTEAFF.

The rearrangement links TRBV29-1 to TRBJ1-4; unclear D gene. The CDR3 has 11 residues. V gave up 7 bases and J gave up 4 bases, with 7 bases separating them. Germline loops: CDR1 SQVTM, CDR2 ANQGSEA. CDR3 sequence: CSGRYNEKLFF. Written as DNA, the CDR3 is TGCAGCGGTCGGTATAATGAAAAACTGTTTTTT. The full variable domain, with the rest looked up from reference TRBV29-1 and TRBJ1-4, is SAVISQKPSRDICQRGTSLTIQCQVDSQVTMMFWYRQQPGQSLTLIATANQGSEATYESGFVIDKFPISRPNLTFSTLTVSNMSPEDSSIYLCSGRYNEKLFFGSGTQLSVL.

As DNA, the CDR3 is TGCGCCAGCAGTCAATCGGGCAGGGGTTTTTGCACAGATACGCAGTATTTT. Translating gives CASSQSGRGFCTDTQYF. The chain couples TRBV23-1 to TRBJ2-3; D is perhaps TRBD1 (6 bases). TRBV23-1 qualifies as an ORF whose function is uncertain. Trimming removed 0 bases from V and 1 base from J, with 14 bases in between. CDR3 length: 17 amino acids.

The chain links TRBV21-1 to TRBJ1-3; TRBD1 reflects the table's D call only, with no check against the DNA. TRBV21-1 is an annotated pseudogene. CDR3 length: 16 residues. CDR3 region: CASSSLTGYSGNTIYF. The CDR3 DNA reads TGTGCCAGCAGCAGCCTTACAGGATATTCTGGAAACACCATATATTTT.

This rearrangement joins TRBV28 to TRBJ1-2; D remains unclear. Trimming removed 4 bases at V and 6 bases at J, with 18 bases between. From germline, CDR1 is MDHEN and CDR2 SYDVKM. The CDR3 totals 15 residues. The DNA for the CDR3 is TGTGCCAGCAGTTCTAAGTCCCAATCGAGGAATGGCTACACCTTC. It is translated as CASSSKSQSRNGYTF.

CDR3 sequence: CASSFGAWAAGELFF. CDR3 bases: TGTGCCAGCAGCTTTGGGGCGTGGGCCGCCGGGGAGCTGTTTTTT. The rearrangement joins TRBV7-6 to TRBJ2-2, with D possibly matching TRBD1 (5 bases). The V gene lost 3 bases and the J gene lost 6 bases, with 14 bases spanning the gap. The CDR3 length is 15 residues. The germline CDR1 and CDR2 sequences are SGHVS and FNYEAQ.

The chain links TRBV28 to TRBJ2-3; 9 bases agree with TRBD2. Germline loops: CDR1 MDHEN, CDR2 SYDVKM. This CDR3 has 15 residues. Trimming removed 3 bases from V and 5 bases from J; junction bases left unmatched: 6. The CDR3 sequence is CASSLGGGAGDTQYF. CDR3 nucleotides: TGTGCCAGCAGTTTGGGCGGGGGGGCTGGAGATACGCAGTATTTT.

V usage is TRBV7-9 and J usage is TRBJ2-5; 13 bases fit TRBD2. CDR3 length: 15 amino acids. Per germline, CDR1 SEHNR and CDR2 FQNEAQ (reference sequence). The V and J ends lost 5 bases and 3 bases, in that order; junction bases with no gene match: 3. As DNA, the CDR3 is TGTGCCAGCAGCCGGGGACTAGCGGGGAAAGAGACCCAGTACTTC. Amino acids: CASSRGLAGKETQYF.

J is TRBJ2-2 and V is TRBV5-6, with 7 bases fitting TRBD1. The CDR3 is made up of 14 amino acids. V lost 10 bases and J lost 3; bases outside the gene matches: 9. Germline values: CDR1 SGHDT, CDR2 YYEEEE. The CDR3 region is CASVQGSYTGELFF. The CDR3 DNA sequence: TGTGCCTCGGTACAGGGGTCCTACACCGGGGAGCTGTTTTTT.